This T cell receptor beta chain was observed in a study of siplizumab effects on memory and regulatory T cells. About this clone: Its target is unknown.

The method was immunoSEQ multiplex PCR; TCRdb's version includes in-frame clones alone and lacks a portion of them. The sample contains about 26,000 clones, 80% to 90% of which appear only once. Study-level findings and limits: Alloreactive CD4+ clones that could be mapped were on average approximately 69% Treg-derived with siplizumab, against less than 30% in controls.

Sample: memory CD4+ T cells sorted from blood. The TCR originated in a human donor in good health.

CDR3 DNA: TGTGCCTGGAGTAAAGGAGGGGGCGTCGATGAGCAGTTCTTC. Its protein is CAWSKGGGVDEQFF. The rearrangement joins TRBV30 to TRBJ2-1; possibly TRBD1 for D (7 bases). Germline assignment: CDR1 GTSNPN and CDR2 SVGIG (reference sequence). The CDR3 runs 14 residues. V dropped 2 bases and J dropped 8 bases, with 16 bases sitting between them.